This entry lists 28 T cell receptor beta chains sequenced from one sample in a study of blood T cell repertoires in COVID-19. Generated by immunoSEQ multiplex PCR, the TCRdb table keeps only in-frame clones and is missing some. The table lists 55,000 to 95,000 clones, roughly 79% of them singletons, with roughly 20% in the top ten. The sequenced sample consisted of peripheral blood. Every receptor here comes from an older woman with acute or convalescent COVID-19.

The chain recombines TRBV7-9 with TRBJ2-3; 7 bases are a match to TRBD1. V trimming: 4 bases; J trimming: 3 bases; junction bases outside the gene matches: 7. This CDR3 comprises 15 residues. Germline-derived CDR1 and CDR2 are SEHNR and FQNEAQ (reference sequence). The CDR3 DNA reads as TGTGCCAGCAGCTCTCCGGGACAGACAACAGATACGCAGTATTTT. Amino acids: CASSSPGQTTDTQYF.

This clone was detected once. The V gene is TRBV6-5, the J gene TRBJ2-7; 7 bases align to TRBD2. Germline assignment: CDR1 MNHEY and CDR2 SVGAGI. This CDR3 is 13 amino acids long. Trimming took 8 bases from V and 3 from J; bases not matched to a gene: 7. The CDR3 bases are TGTGCCAGCTACTTTGGGGGGGGCTACGAGCAGTACTTC. Encoded protein: CASYFGGGYEQYF.

CDR3 region: CASSSPSGRAETEAFF. The DNA for the CDR3 is TGTGCCAGCAGTTCCCCCTCAGGGAGGGCAGAGACTGAAGCTTTCTTT. V usage is TRBV28 and J usage is TRBJ1-1, with TRBD1 as a possible D gene (5 bases). Germline lookup yields CDR1 MDHEN and CDR2 SYDVKM. CDR3 length equals 16 residues. V lost 4 bases, J lost 5 bases, and 20 bases lay in between. The full variable domain, in which reference TRBV28 and TRBJ1-1 provide the parts outside the CDR3, is DVKVTQSSRYLVKRTGEKVFLECVQDMDHENMFWYRQDPGLGLRLIYFSYDVKMKEKGDIPEGYSVSREKKERFSLILESASTNQTSMYLCASSSPSGRAETEAFFGQGTRLTVV.

The J gene is TRBJ2-7, the V gene TRBV10-1, with 8 bases that match TRBD2. CDR1 is WNHNN, CDR2 SYGVQD, per germline (reference sequence). After removal of 4 bases from V and 4 bases from J, the junction contained 6 bases not matched to a gene. This CDR3 has 14 amino acids. CDR3 nucleotide sequence: TGCGCCAGCAGTGGACGGGAGGGCCTTTACGAGCAGTACTTC. Translation gives CASSGREGLYEQYF.

The gene calls are TRBV5-1 and TRBJ1-1; a possible D gene is TRBD1 (5 bases). The germline CDR1 and CDR2 sequences are SGHRS and YFSETQ. This CDR3 has 14 amino acids. With 0 bases removed from V and 6 bases from J, the gap between germline ends came to 12 bases. CDR3 loop: CASSLDRGLAEAFF. The CDR3 nucleotides are TGCGCCAGCAGCTTGGATAGGGGCCTAGCTGAAGCTTTCTTT.

The chain links TRBV2 to TRBJ2-7; possibly TRBD1 for D (5 bases). This CDR3 is built from 14 residues. V was trimmed by 7 bases and J by 0 bases, leaving 13 bases between them. The germline V gene encodes CDR1 SNHLY and CDR2 FYNNEI. Written as DNA, the CDR3 is TGTGCCAGCAAGGACACCGTAAGCTCCTACGAGCAGTACTTC. This translates into CASKDTVSSYEQYF. Looking up the rest from reference TRBV2 and TRBJ2-7 gives the full variable domain: EPEVTQTPSHQVTQMGQEVILRCVPISNHLYFYWYRQILGQKVEFLVSFYNNEISEKSEIFDDQFSVERPDGSNFTLKIRSTKLEDSAMYFCASKDTVSSYEQYFGPGTRLTVT.

This clone showed up just a few times. The rearrangement links TRBV11-2 to TRBJ2-2, with a possible D match to TRBD1 (5 bases). CDR1 is SGHAT and CDR2 is FQNNGV in the germline V gene. CDR3 length equals 17 residues. V was clipped by 3 bases and J by 3 bases, with 17 bases between them. The CDR3 reads CASSFLTPLGDTGELFF. CDR3 in DNA: TGTGCCAGCAGCTTTCTGACTCCCCTAGGGGACACCGGGGAGCTGTTTTTT.

This rearrangement joins TRBV12-5 to TRBJ2-5; 7 bases match TRBD2. Germline-derived CDR1 and CDR2 are LGHNT and FRNRAP. J gave up 0 bases and V 7 bases, and 5 bases lay outside the gene matches. The CDR3 length is 14 residues. The CDR3 protein is CASAHSGNQETQYF. The CDR3 bases are TGTGCTAGTGCTCACAGCGGGAACCAAGAGACCCAGTACTTC.

This sequence joins TRBV19 and TRBJ1-2; TRBD1 matches 10 bases. CDR3 length equals 14 residues. Germline values: CDR1 LNHDA, CDR2 SQIVND (reference sequence). After removal of 4 bases from V and 5 bases from J, the junction contained 4 bases not matched to a gene. The DNA for the CDR3 is TGTGCCAGTAGTAGACAGGGGGCGCGGTATGGCTACACCTTC. Protein product: CASSRQGARYGYTF.

V gene TRBV6-5 combines with J gene TRBJ2-1; D is ambiguous. Per germline, CDR1 MNHEY and CDR2 SVGAGI. The length of the CDR3 is 13 residues. The ends were cut back, 5 bases at V and 7 bases at J, with 12 bases in the middle. The CDR3 here is CASSPRMKNEQFF. CDR3 DNA sequence: TGTGCCAGCAGTCCCAGGATGAAGAATGAGCAGTTCTTC.

The chain links TRBV29-1 to TRBJ1-2; 9 bases match TRBD1. The CDR3 consists of 12 residues. Germline assignment: CDR1 SQVTM and CDR2 ANQGSEA. J gave up 6 bases and V 6 bases, and 5 bases lay outside the gene matches. The CDR3 DNA sequence: TGCAGCGTCACCACAGGGGGCGATGGCTACACCTTC. Translated, it gives CSVTTGGDGYTF.

This rearrangement joins TRBV2 to TRBJ1-4; D is undetermined. CDR1 is SNHLY, CDR2 FYNNEI, per germline. Trimming removed 3 bases from V and 8 bases from J, with 10 bases in between. The CDR3 length is 13 residues. The CDR3 loop reads CASSEGVKEKLFF. CDR3 nucleotide sequence: TGTGCCAGCAGTGAGGGAGTAAAGGAAAAACTGTTTTTT.

CDR3 sequence (DNA): TGTGCCAGCAGCTTAGGACAGGGCCCAGGGAGATCACCCCTCCACTTT. As protein: CASSLGQGPGRSPLHF. This sequence joins TRBV7-2 and TRBJ1-6; 7 nucleotides match TRBD1. With 1 base clipped from V and 10 bases from J, the junction kept 10 bases outside the gene matches. CDR1 SGHTA and CDR2 FQGNSA come from the germline V gene. This CDR3 has 16 amino acids.

The chain combines TRBV11-3 with TRBJ2-1, with D possibly matching TRBD1 (6 bases). The CDR3 runs 13 residues. The V end was cut by 5 bases, the J end by 8 bases, with 13 bases between. Germline values: CDR1 SGHNT, CDR2 YENEEA. CDR3 amino acids: CASSIQGVDEQFF. The CDR3 DNA reads as TGTGCCAGCAGCATACAGGGAGTGGATGAGCAGTTCTTC.

This clone has only a few counts. V and J are TRBV28 and TRBJ1-4; no firm D call. V lost 10 bases and J lost 0, with 15 bases in between. CDR3 length: 15 residues. CDR1 is MDHEN, CDR2 SYDVKM, per germline. The chain's CDR3 is CATGLSSATNEKLFF. CDR3 in DNA: TGTGCCACTGGACTGTCGAGTGCAACTAATGAAAAACTGTTTTTT.

This clone was detected only a few times. The rearrangement joins TRBV11-2 to TRBJ1-5; 9 positions agree with TRBD1. The ends lost 3 bases at V and 2 bases at J; junction bases unmatched: 5. The CDR3 sequence is 16 residues long. The germline CDR1 and CDR2 sequences are SGHAT and FQNNGV. Written as DNA, the CDR3 is TGTGCCAGCAGCTTGGGACAGGGCCTGGGCAATCAGCCCCAGCATTTT. Translating it yields CASSLGQGLGNQPQHF.

The V call is TRBV28, the J call TRBJ1-1, with D uncertain. CDR1 and CDR2 (germline): MDHEN, SYDVKM. CDR3 length: 16 amino acids. V lost 1 base and J 0 bases, leaving 12 bases between the germline ends. Here the CDR3 reads CASSLFSSLLNTEAFF. The CDR3 DNA is TGTGCCAGCAGTTTATTTTCGAGTCTTTTGAACACTGAAGCTTTCTTT.

This chain connects TRBV6-5 to TRBJ1-5; D possibly corresponds to TRBD1 (5 bases). The CDR3 loop spans 14 amino acids. V was pared by 8 bases and J by 6 bases, with 17 bases between. The germline gives CDR1 MNHEY, CDR2 SVGAGI. The DNA of the CDR3 is TGTGCCAGCGCCCAATACAGGCTAAGTCAGCCCCAGCATTTT. Amino acids: CASAQYRLSQPQHF.

This sequence joins TRBV3-1 (or the pseudogene TRBV3-2) and TRBJ1-2; D ambiguous. V lost 1 base and J lost 6, with 12 bases in between. The CDR3 has 14 amino acids. Looked up from germline, CDR1 is LGHDT and CDR2 is YNNKEL (reference sequence). CDR3 coding DNA: TGTGCCAGCAGCCAAGGTGCCAGGTCGCATGGCTACACCTTC. It yields the protein CASSQGARSHGYTF.

The rearrangement links TRBV7-2 to TRBJ1-5; D unresolved. Germline CDR1 and CDR2: SGHTA and FQGNSA. V lost 1 base to trimming and J lost 3 bases, with 16 bases between them. There are 17 residues in the CDR3. The CDR3 region is CASSLGSRLTDNQPQHF. The CDR3 DNA is TGTGCCAGCAGCTTAGGGTCCAGGCTCACCGACAATCAGCCCCAGCATTTT.

This clone was counted between two and nine times. The V gene is TRBV10-2, the J gene TRBJ2-7, with D possibly matching TRBD2 (6 bases). Looked up from germline, CDR1 is WSHSY and CDR2 is SAAADI. The germline V and J ends were trimmed by 6 bases and 0 bases, with 9 bases remaining between them. There are 13 residues in the CDR3. The CDR3 is CASRGGGSYEQYF. CDR3 in DNA: TGCGCCAGCAGGGGGGGTGGCTCCTACGAGCAGTACTTC.

The chain links TRBV7-9 to TRBJ1-4; the D is unclear. V lost 5 bases and J 8 bases, leaving 15 bases between the germline ends. The V gene's germline CDR1 is SEHNR and CDR2 FQNEAQ (reference sequence). The CDR3 is made up of 14 amino acids. CDR3: CASSLRTNTEKLFF. The CDR3 DNA reads as TGTGCCAGCAGCCTCCGGACTAATACGGAAAAACTGTTTTTT.

The CDR3 nucleotides read TGTGCCAGCAGCCTGGGGGGACCCCACATTCAGTACTTC. Amino acids: CASSLGGPHIQYF. This chain uses TRBV2 with TRBJ2-4; TRBD2 is a possible D gene (6 bases). Germline lookup yields CDR1 SNHLY and CDR2 FYNNEI. This CDR3 is built from 13 residues. Trimming stripped 6 bases from V and 8 bases from J, with 14 bases between. Full variable domain (rest looked up from reference TRBV2 and TRBJ2-4): EPEVTQTPSHQVTQMGQEVILRCVPISNHLYFYWYRQILGQKVEFLVSFYNNEISEKSEIFDDQFSVERPDGSNFTLKIRSTKLEDSAMYFCASSLGGPHIQYFGAGTRLSVL.

The genes are TRBV29-1 and TRBJ2-6; 10 nucleotides line up with TRBD1. Germline V gene data show CDR1 as SQVTM and CDR2 as ANQGSEA. The CDR3 contains 16 residues. J was trimmed by 2 bases and V by 3 bases; bases with no gene match: 4. CDR3 sequence (DNA): TGCAGCGTTGAGGGGACAGGGGCCCCTGGGGCCAACGTCCTGACTTTC. Encoded protein: CSVEGTGAPGANVLTF.

The V and J genes are TRBV27 and TRBJ2-7, with 7 bases identical to TRBD2. Losses at the gene ends were 5 bases for V and 3 bases for J; bases not matched to a gene: 7. Germline V gene sequence: CDR1 MNHEY, CDR2 SMNVEV (reference sequence). The CDR3 is 14 amino acids. CDR3 DNA: TGTGCCAGCAGTCCATGGGGGAGGGGCTACGAGCAGTACTTC. This sequence encodes CASSPWGRGYEQYF.

The CDR3 DNA reads as TGTGCCAGCAGCTTGCAGGCGGGAGGGGTCACAGATACGCAGTATTTT. It codes for CASSLQAGGVTDTQYF. This chain joins TRBV7-3 and TRBJ2-3, with 9 bases identical to TRBD2. CDR3 length equals 16 residues. Unmatched junction bases numbered 6, after V lost 3 bases and J lost 2 bases. Per germline, CDR1 SGHTA and CDR2 FQGTGA.

The J gene is TRBJ2-2, the V gene TRBV5-1, with TRBD2 matching over 12 bases. The CDR3 extends over 15 amino acids. Per germline, CDR1 SGHRS and CDR2 YFSETQ. V shed 2 bases and J 6 bases; nucleotides not matched to a gene: 2. This CDR3 reads CASSFTSGRSGELFF. The CDR3 DNA reads as TGCGCCAGCAGCTTTACTAGCGGGAGGTCCGGGGAGCTGTTTTTT.

The sample holds a few counts of this clone. The V call is TRBV29-1, the J call TRBJ1-2; no reliable D call. CDR1 and CDR2 (germline): SQVTM, ANQGSEA. V lost 5 bases and J 8 bases, leaving 9 bases between the germline ends. The length of the CDR3 is 10 residues. In DNA, the CDR3 is TGCAGCGTTCGGGGAAACGGCTACACCTTC. It translates to CSVRGNGYTF.